The rows below give T cell receptor beta chains drawn from one sample of a study of OX40 agonist ivuxolimab in advanced cancers. Some clones are missing from TCRdb's copy, which holds only in-frame ones; the method was immunoSEQ multiplex PCR. The repertoire holds about 25,000 clones, with just over 90% as singletons. The sample here was CD4+ or CD8+ T cells sorted from blood, taken in a trial of the OX40 agonist ivuxolimab. The source is an adult with an advanced solid tumor such as melanoma, head and neck, liver or kidney cancer. Both conserved end residues are part of each CDR3. The D gene is left open where the match is weak. Size tells how often a clone was seen (once, few, many) or the class of an expanded clone, and some rows leave it out.

TRBV27	medium-sized	NA	TRBJ1-5	CASRSNGREFSNQPQHF	TGTGCCAGCAGATCTAACGGACGGGAATTTAGCAATCAGCCCCAGCATTTT
TRBV5-1	NA	TRBD2	TRBJ2-7	CASSLTGRAYALPYEQYF	TGCGCCAGCAGCTTGACCGGGAGGGCCTATGCCTTACCCTACGAGCAGTACTTC
TRBV7-2	NA	TRBD1	TRBJ2-3	CASSAISQTGADTQYF	TGTGCCAGCAGCGCCATCAGTCAGACAGGGGCCGATACGCAGTATTTT
TRBV5-5	NA	NA	TRBJ2-7	CASSLGSTYEQYF	TGTGCCAGCAGCCTAGGCAGTACCTACGAGCAGTACTTC
TRBV7-2	NA	NA	TRBJ2-1	CASSLIQLYNEQFF	TGTGCCAGCAGCTTAATACAGCTTTACAATGAGCAGTTCTTC
TRBV18	NA	TRBD1	TRBJ2-1	CASSLGQGGYNEQFF	TGTGCCAGCTCACTTGGACAGGGAGGATACAATGAGCAGTTCTTC
TRBV13	NA	NA	TRBJ2-1	CASSSNNEQFF	TGTGCCAGCAGCTCGAACAATGAGCAGTTCTTC
TRBV6-6	NA	TRBD1	TRBJ2-5	CASLGWGQLQETQYF	TGTGCCAGCCTTGGGTGGGGACAGCTCCAAGAGACCCAGTACTTC
TRBV9	NA	TRBD1	TRBJ1-2	CASSEAGTGVNYGYTF	TGTGCCAGCAGCGAAGCGGGGACAGGGGTTAACTATGGCTACACCTTC
TRBV27	NA	NA	TRBJ2-7	CASSLSVGFPYEQYF	TGTGCCAGCAGTTTATCGGTGGGGTTTCCCTACGAGCAGTACTTC
TRBV11-1	NA	NA	TRBJ2-7	CASSFLQGSYEQYF	TGTGCCAGCAGCTTCTTACAGGGATCCTACGAGCAGTACTTC
TRBV11-2	NA	TRBD1	TRBJ1-5	CASSDFLPGQGARPQHF	TGTGCCAGCAGCGACTTCCTGCCGGGACAGGGGGCGCGGCCCCAGCATTTT
TRBV19	once	NA	TRBJ2-3	CASNRYGADTQYF	TGTGCCAGTAACAGGTATGGCGCAGATACGCAGTATTTT
TRBV2	once	NA	TRBJ2-7	CASRGDSDEQYF	TGTGCCAGCAGGGGGGATAGCGACGAGCAGTACTTC
TRBV4-3	NA	NA	TRBJ1-2	CASSQVLSRGYGYTF	TGCGCCAGCAGCCAAGTTCTGAGCCGCGGCTATGGCTACACCTTC
TRBV9	once	NA	TRBJ2-3	CASSVFGGGADTQYF	TGTGCCAGCAGCGTTTTTGGAGGGGGGGCCGATACGCAGTATTTT
TRBV4-1	NA	TRBD2	TRBJ2-5	CASSRGLAGGLAQETQYF	TGCGCCAGCAGCCGGGGACTAGCGGGAGGTTTAGCCCAAGAGACCCAGTACTTC
TRBV7-6	NA	NA	TRBJ1-1	CASSLGTSNTEAFF	TGTGCCAGCAGCTTAGGGACCTCGAACACTGAAGCTTTCTTT
TRBV5-6	NA	NA	TRBJ1-1	CASSFGAMNTEAFF	TGTGCCAGCAGCTTCGGGGCGATGAACACTGAAGCTTTCTTT
TRBV5-1	NA	TRBD2	TRBJ2-3	CASSYWTSVADTQYF	TGCGCCAGCAGCTATTGGACTAGCGTGGCAGATACGCAGTATTTT
TRBV6-1	NA	TRBD1	TRBJ1-4	CASSGQGALGEKLFF	TGTGCCAGCAGCGGACAGGGGGCCTTGGGTGAAAAACTGTTTTTT
TRBV7-9	NA	NA	TRBJ2-7	CASSLISDYEQYF	TGTGCCAGCAGCTTAATTTCAGACTACGAGCAGTACTTC
TRBV2	NA	TRBD2	TRBJ2-3	CASDPSGKRTDTQYF	TGTGCCAGCGATCCTAGCGGCAAACGCACAGATACGCAGTATTTT